These T cell receptor beta chains were read from a single sample in a study of spatial heterogeneity in lung cancer. TCRdb re-derived calls from the 5' RACE reads in MiXCR, one entry per CDR3 protein. The data contain tens of thousands of distinct CDR3 sequences, 5.8% of them singletons. The sample here was PBMCs, taken at surgery. These TCRs come from a male donor with early-stage non-small cell lung cancer. CDR3s include the opening cysteine and the closing phenylalanine or tryptophan. D genes are given only for firm matches. Some rows mark clone size as missing; the rest say once, few, many or name a class of expanded clone.

d_call j_call clone_size v_call cdr3_nt cdr3_aa
- TRBJ2-2 - TRBV19 TGTGCCAGTAGTATAAGGACGGAATACACCGGGGAGCTGTTTTTT CASSIRTEYTGELFF
TRBD1 TRBJ1-2 many TRBV6-6 TGTGCCAGCAGTTTTACCGGGACAGACTATGGCTACACCTTC CASSFTGTDYGYTF
- TRBJ2-7 few TRBV28 TGTGCCAGCAGTTTGGGTACTACCAAGGGAGAGCAGTACTTC CASSLGTTKGEQYF
- TRBJ1-1 many TRBV29-1 TGCAGCGCGCGCGGTCCCATGAACACTGAAGCTTTCTTT CSARGPMNTEAFF
- TRBJ1-5 many TRBV5-1 TGCGCCAGCAGCTTCGGTAGCAATCAGCCCCAGCATTTT CASSFGSNQPQHF
- TRBJ1-1 many TRBV20-1 TGCAGTGCTCGAACCGCAGGGGCTGAGGCTTTCTTT CSARTAGAEAFF
TRBD1 TRBJ2-2 many TRBV27 TGTGCCAGCAGCAGGGACAGGGGCACCGGGGAGCTGTTTTTT CASSRDRGTGELFF
- TRBJ2-1 few TRBV11-2 TGTGCCAGCAGCTTAGCAGGGAATAGGAATGAGCAGTTCTTC CASSLAGNRNEQFF
TRBD2 TRBJ2-7 many TRBV6-2/TRBV6-3 TGTGCCAGCAGTTACAAACTAGCGGGGCGGTCCTACGAGCAGTACTTC CASSYKLAGRSYEQYF
- TRBJ2-7 many TRBV18 TGTGCCAGCTCACCCCACTTTGAAGCCGAGCAGTACTTC CASSPHFEAEQYF
- TRBJ2-5 few TRBV5-1 TGCGCCAGCAGCTTGGGGCCAGCCCAAGAGACCCAGTACTTC CASSLGPAQETQYF
- TRBJ1-4 many TRBV5-5 TGTGCCAGCAGCTTGGAGGGGGGATCGTATGAAAAACTGTTTTTT CASSLEGGSYEKLFF
TRBD1 TRBJ2-4 many TRBV5-1 TGCGCCAGCAGCTTGGACAGGGGGAATAGTCAGTACTTC CASSLDRGNSQYF
- TRBJ2-7 few TRBV2 TGTGCCAGCAGTGGACGGGTCAACACCCTCTACGAGCAGTACTTC CASSGRVNTLYEQYF
- TRBJ1-5 - TRBV3-1 TGTGCCAGCAGCCCAGTGTATAGCAATCAGCCCCAGCATTTT CASSPVYSNQPQHF
TRBD1 TRBJ1-3 many TRBV30 TGTGCCTGGAGTATAGGACAGGACTCTGGAAACACCATATATTTT CAWSIGQDSGNTIYF
- TRBJ1-2 few TRBV7-9 TGTGCCAGCAGCTTAGAAACAGGTGGCTACACCTTC CASSLETGGYTF
TRBD1 TRBJ1-6 - TRBV27 TGTGCCAGCAGTATATCAGGACAGGTCAATAATTCACCCCTCCACTTT CASSISGQVNNSPLHF
TRBD2 TRBJ2-7 few TRBV11-2 TGTGCCAGCAGCTCGGGACTAGCGGGCTACGAGCAGTACTTC CASSSGLAGYEQYF
- TRBJ2-5 many TRBV5-1 TGCGCCAGCAGCTTGGGGGCTAAAGAGACCCAGTACTTC CASSLGAKETQYF
TRBD1 TRBJ2-5 - TRBV19 TGTGCCAGTAGTATTGACAGGGTGCAAGAGACCCAGTACTTC CASSIDRVQETQYF
- TRBJ2-3 many TRBV12-3/TRBV12-4 TGTGCCAGCAGTTCGGATAGCACAGATACGCAGTATTTT CASSSDSTDTQYF
TRBD1 TRBJ1-5 - TRBV6-2/TRBV6-3 TGTGCCAGCTGGGACAGGTATCAGCCCCAGCATTTT CASWDRYQPQHF
TRBD1 TRBJ1-1 - TRBV6-5 TGTGCCAGCAGTCTCCTTCCCGGGACAGGCATGAACACTGAAGCTTTCTTT CASSLLPGTGMNTEAFF
TRBD1 TRBJ2-6 - TRBV19 TGTGCCAGTAGTAGGGACAGCTCTGGGGCCAACGTCCTGACTTTC CASSRDSSGANVLTF
- TRBJ2-6 few TRBV2 TGTGCCAGCAGTGTCGAGGGAACCGGGGCCAACGTCCTGACTTTC CASSVEGTGANVLTF
TRBD2 TRBJ2-3 - TRBV11-2 TGTGCCAGCAGCTCTACCGCGGGGGGGCGGATCACAGATACGCAGTATTTT CASSSTAGGRITDTQYF
- TRBJ2-3 many TRBV6-6 TGTGCCAGCAGTTCAGGAGTTACCACCCTGGCAGATACGCAGTATTTT CASSSGVTTLADTQYF
- TRBJ1-1 many TRBV7-9 TGTGCCACGGATATCGGGGACGCTTTCTTT CATDIGDAFF
- TRBJ1-4 few TRBV9 TGTGCCAGCAGCGTTGCGGCAACTAATGAAAAACTGTTTTTT CASSVAATNEKLFF
- TRBJ2-5 many TRBV3-1 TGTGCCAGCAGCCAAGTCTCGGAGACCCAGTACTTC CASSQVSETQYF
TRBD2 TRBJ2-1 many TRBV12-3/TRBV12-4 TGTGCCAGCAGTTCCAGCGGGGCTCGTTACAATGAGCAGTTCTTC CASSSSGARYNEQFF
- TRBJ1-6 many TRBV20-1 TGCAGTGCTCAGGGACCCGGGAATTCACCCCTCCACTTT CSAQGPGNSPLHF
TRBD2 TRBJ2-2 many TRBV3-1 TGTGCCAGCAGCCCCCGAGGGGCTAGCGGGGCAACCGGGGAGCTGTTTTTT CASSPRGASGATGELFF
- TRBJ2-1 - TRBV11-3 TGTGCCAGCAGCTTAGCAGGCGGTAATGAGCAGTTCTTC CASSLAGGNEQFF
- TRBJ2-3 many TRBV20-1 TGCAGTGCCCCCGCCCCACTCACAGATACGCAGTATTTT CSAPAPLTDTQYF
TRBD1 TRBJ1-5 - TRBV28 TGTGCCAGCACCACTCAAGGGACAGGGGGCAATCAGCCCCAGCATTTT CASTTQGTGGNQPQHF
TRBD2 TRBJ2-1 many TRBV28 TGTGCCAGCAGTCCCCTGGGACTAGCGGGTTACAATGAGCAGTTCTTC CASSPLGLAGYNEQFF
TRBD2 TRBJ2-4 many TRBV10-3 TGTGCCATCAGTGAGGGAGCGGGGAACGGCAAAAACATTCAGTACTTC CAISEGAGNGKNIQYF
- TRBJ2-2 many TRBV9 TGTGCCAGCAGCGTAGACCCCACCGGGGAGCTGTTTTTT CASSVDPTGELFF
TRBD1 TRBJ1-5 many TRBV20-1 TGCAGTGCTAGAGATGTAGGGCAGGGGGCTTATCAGCCCCAGCATTTT CSARDVGQGAYQPQHF
TRBD1 TRBJ2-1 few TRBV11-1 TGTGCCAGCAGCTTAGCACTCCTCAGGACAGGGGCCGGCAATGAGCAGTTCTTC CASSLALLRTGAGNEQFF
- TRBJ2-6 few TRBV19 TGTGCCAGTAGTATCGCCCCGCGGTCCAGGGCCTCTGGGGCCAACGTCCTGACTTTC CASSIAPRSRASGANVLTF
TRBD1 TRBJ2-3 few TRBV5-1 TGCGCCAGCAGTATTCAGGGGGCGAGCACAGATACGCAGTATTTT CASSIQGASTDTQYF
- TRBJ2-5 many TRBV25-1 TGTGCCAGCAGTGAATCGCGGATCCAAGAGACCCAGTACTTC CASSESRIQETQYF
- TRBJ1-5 many TRBV9 TGTGCCAGCAGCGAGGGACGGACTTCCAATCAGCCCCAGCATTTT CASSEGRTSNQPQHF
TRBD1 TRBJ2-7 - TRBV4-1 TGCGCCAGCAGCCCTATGCCCCAAGCCGCCGACAGGGTTTACGAGCAGTACTTC CASSPMPQAADRVYEQYF
TRBD1 TRBJ1-4 many TRBV28 TGTGCCAGCAGCACGTCAGGGGGCGGTGAAAAACTGTTTTTT CASSTSGGGEKLFF
- TRBJ1-5 many TRBV20-1 TGCAGTGCTGTGCAGAGCAATCAGCCCCAGCATTTT CSAVQSNQPQHF
- TRBJ1-5 many TRBV7-9 TGTGCCAGCAGCTTAGAGAGCTACAATCAGCCCCAGCATTTT CASSLESYNQPQHF
- TRBJ2-7 many TRBV5-1 TGCGCCAGCAGCTTCGGACAGTCATACGAGCAGTACTTC CASSFGQSYEQYF